This entry is about one T cell receptor (beta chain). Profiling that covered TCR beta VDJ and CDR3 relied on genomic DNA as its template. TCRdb reprocessed the reads via MiXCR and lists one record per CDR3 protein. The sample holds over 150,000 distinct CDR3 sequences, 71% seen once. The data were obtained in a study of CD8+CD57+ T cells in acquired aplastic anemia. An expansion of CD8+CD57+ cells by flow cytometry had been shown in patients chosen for sequencing. There are 16 residues in the CDR3. Germline V CDR1 and CDR2: SGHVS, FNYEAQ. Trimming took off 4 bases at V and 0 bases at J, with 14 bases between the two ends.

V gene TRBV7-6 combines with J gene TRBJ2-3; TRBD2 might be the D (5 bases). Sequenced input: sorted CD4+, CD8+, or CD8+CD57+ T cells (not recorded which) from PBMCs. The source of this sequence is a human donor with aplastic anemia. In nucleotides, the CDR3 is TGTGCCAGCAGCTCAGGACTGATAACCAGCACAGATACGCAGTATTTT. The encoded protein is CASSSGLITSTDTQYF.